The 10 T cell receptor beta chains listed next were all sequenced from one sample in a study of cytotoxic CD8 clonotypes in ibrutinib-treated CLL. Clones were sequenced by immunoSEQ multiplex PCR, and TCRdb holds only the in-frame ones, with some missing. The repertoire has around 20,000 clones, 65% to 75% of them found once; the top ten carry around 26%. Sequences were derived from PBMCs, sampled after 24 months of ibrutinib treatment. The origin of the receptors is a human donor with chronic lymphocytic leukemia.

This clone was picked up one time. J is TRBJ2-7 and V is TRBV14; D tentatively fits TRBD1 or TRBD2 (6 bases each). Germline values: CDR1 SGHDN, CDR2 FVKESK. This CDR3 has 13 amino acids. V lost 8 bases and J 4 bases, leaving 15 bases between the germline ends. Written as DNA, the CDR3 is TGTGCCAGCTCCCGCGGGACATTGTACGAGCAGTACTTC. Translated: CASSRGTLYEQYF.

The chain combines TRBV7-8 with TRBJ1-2, with TRBD1 matching 11 bases. The CDR3 has 15 residues. Germline V gives CDR1 SGHVS, CDR2 FQNEAQ. Trimming removed 3 bases from V and 4 bases from J; junction bases left unmatched: 4. CDR3 residues: CASSFGTGGSYGYTF. Here the CDR3 DNA reads TGTGCCAGCAGCTTTGGGACAGGGGGTAGCTATGGCTACACCTTC.

This sequence joins TRBV5-4 and TRBJ2-1; 7 nucleotides align to TRBD1. Per germline, CDR1 SGHNT and CDR2 YYREEE (reference sequence). Unmatched junction bases numbered 6, after V lost 0 bases and J lost 9 bases. CDR3 length equals 14 residues. DNA of the CDR3: TGTGCCAGCAGCTTGGGACAGGGTGGCGGTGAGCAGTTCTTC. This encodes CASSLGQGGGEQFF.

The rearrangement uses TRBV27 and TRBJ2-7, with 7 bases aligning to TRBD2. This CDR3 is 14 amino acids long. The J segment lost 2 bases and the V segment lost 4 bases, leaving 5 bases of the junction unmatched. The germline gives CDR1 MNHEY, CDR2 SMNVEV (reference sequence). CDR3 DNA: TGTGCCAGCAGTTCGGGGACTAACCCCTACGAGCAGTACTTC. Protein product: CASSSGTNPYEQYF.

This chain links TRBV2 with TRBJ2-2; 11 bases fit TRBD1. This CDR3 comprises 14 residues. After removal of 7 bases from V and 8 bases from J, the junction contained 6 bases not matched to a gene. Germline V gives CDR1 SNHLY, CDR2 FYNNEI. This chain's CDR3 is CASTMDRGPGELFF. The CDR3 nucleotides read TGTGCCAGCACCATGGACAGGGGGCCTGGGGAGCTGTTTTTT.

The gene calls are TRBV7-8 and TRBJ1-3, with D possibly TRBD1 on 6 matching bases. Trimming left V 5 bases short and J 4 bases short, with 15 bases between. This CDR3 comprises 15 residues. The germline V gene has CDR1 SGHVS and CDR2 FQNEAQ. CDR3 in DNA: TGTGCCAGCAGCCCACCAGGGGTTAAGGGAAACACCATATATTTT. It specifies CASSPPGVKGNTIYF.

The rearrangement uses TRBV9 and TRBJ1-2, with D possibly being TRBD1 (6 bases). This CDR3 spans 13 amino acids. Germline CDR1 SGDLS, CDR2 YYNGEE. Trimming pared 2 bases from V and 8 bases from J, leaving 13 bases between. CDR3 sequence reads: CASSVRGAGGYTF. The DNA for the CDR3 is TGTGCCAGCAGCGTTAGGGGGGCCGGGGGCTACACCTTC.

A word on this clone: The same CDR3 can be traced to other DNA sequences in this sample. J is TRBJ2-5 and V is TRBV11-2, with 7 nucleotides matching TRBD1. Germline V gene lookup returns CDR1 SGHAT and CDR2 FQNNGV. V shed 1 base and J 5 bases; nucleotides not matched to a gene: 4. This CDR3 is 14 amino acids long. The CDR3 reads CASSLVQGQETQYF. The CDR3 bases are TGTGCCAGCAGCTTAGTACAGGGACAGGAGACCCAGTACTTC.

The table lists this clone with a few counts. This chain links TRBV10-3 with TRBJ2-5; D may be TRBD2 (6 bases). Germline CDR1 ENHRY, CDR2 SYGVKD. The V gene lost 6 bases and the J gene lost 3 bases, with 14 bases spanning the gap. The CDR3 sequence is 14 residues long. The CDR3 protein is CAIRTGTREETQYF. The CDR3 DNA is TGTGCCATCAGAACGGGGACTCGGGAAGAGACCCAGTACTTC.

The chain carries TRBV4-1 and TRBJ1-1, with D possibly TRBD1 on 6 matching bases. This CDR3 region has 17 residues. V was trimmed by 5 bases and J by 9 bases, leaving 28 bases between them. Germline V CDR1 and CDR2: MGHRA, YSYEKL. The CDR3 DNA sequence: TGCGCCAGCAGCATGTCCAATAACAGGGAGTTGGCTAAGAAAGCTTTCTTT. Encoded protein: CASSMSNNRELAKKAFF.